One T cell receptor beta chain is described in this entry. Enrolled through a virtual design, the participants were between roughly 18 and 95 years of age and came from around 25 US areas. Clinical history reported by participants formed the basis on which cohorts were assigned. This entry comes from a study of blood T cell repertoires in COVID-19. Original data processing: Nucleated cell counts were estimated from reference gene primer amplification. Assay: immunoSEQ multiplex PCR; the TCRdb copy retains only in-frame clones and omits some. The V and J calls and clone size are taken from that table; D and trimming were inferred from the DNA. The sample contains about 320,000 clones, 80% to 90% of which appear only once. Per the germline V gene, CDR1 is SEHNR and CDR2 is FQNEAQ (reference sequence). Trimming shortened V by 3 bases and J by 5 bases, and 11 bases separated the two germline ends. The CDR3 extends over 14 amino acids.

The origin of this receptor is a woman under 30 who had recovered from COVID-19. Sequenced input: PBMCs or T cells enriched from blood (not recorded which). The rearrangement links TRBV7-9 to TRBJ2-1; D not certain. The CDR3 here is CASSFTYQNNEQFF. In DNA form, the CDR3 reads TGTGCCAGCAGCTTCACTTACCAAAACAATGAGCAGTTCTTC.